This is a list of T cell receptor beta chains from one sample in a study of post-analysis software for immune sequencing data. Using its own MiXCR run on the PCR reads, TCRdb lists one record per CDR3 protein. The data show a few hundred thousand distinct CDR3 sequences, with less than 40% seen just once and 4.5% to 7.5% held by the top ten. Material for sequencing was blood. These receptors came from a girl under 18 with multiple sclerosis. CDR3s include the opening cysteine and the closing phenylalanine or tryptophan. D genes are given only for firm matches. A row's size may be missing; if present it is once, few, many or a size class.

few,TRBV4-1,TRBJ2-3,NA,CASSLSGGTVLDTQYF,TGCGCCAGCAGCCTCTCAGGGGGGACTGTTCTCGATACGCAGTATTTT
few,TRBV6-1,TRBJ2-7,NA,CASSDVGRASYEQYF,TGTGCCAGCAGTGACGTTGGCAGGGCTTCCTACGAGCAGTACTTC
NA,TRBV12-3/TRBV12-4,TRBJ2-7,NA,CASGGGHGPYEQYF,TGTGCCAGCGGGGGGGGACATGGCCCTTACGAGCAGTACTTC
NA,TRBV10-3,TRBJ2-7,NA,CAISESGSPYEQYF,TGTGCCATCAGTGAGTCTGGCAGTCCCTACGAGCAGTACTTC
few,TRBV5-1,TRBJ2-3,NA,CASSFVRGPPADTQYF,TGCGCCAGCAGCTTTGTTCGGGGGCCCCCCGCAGATACGCAGTATTTT
NA,TRBV6-1,TRBJ1-5,NA,CASSGGRSNHPQHF,TGTGCCAGCAGTGGAGGAAGAAGTAATCATCCCCAGCATTTT
NA,TRBV27,TRBJ1-4,TRBD1,CASSHRDRGPLFF,TGTGCCAGCAGTCACCGGGACAGGGGCCCTCTGTTTTTT
NA,TRBV19,TRBJ1-2,NA,CASSFIFRGGYTF,TGTGCCAGTAGTTTCATCTTCCGAGGAGGCTACACCTTC
NA,TRBV7-7,TRBJ2-1,NA,CASSEIYSYNEQFF,TGTGCTAGCAGTGAGATTTACTCCTACAATGAGCAGTTCTTC
NA,TRBV5-1,TRBJ2-2,NA,CASTDSPNTGELFF,TGCGCCAGCACGGACAGCCCGAACACCGGGGAGCTGTTTTTT
few,TRBV2,TRBJ2-1,NA,CASPKGGLYNEQFF,TGTGCCAGTCCTAAGGGGGGCCTTTACAATGAGCAGTTCTTC
many,TRBV29-1,TRBJ2-5,NA,CSVVGGSQKETQYF,TGCAGCGTTGTTGGGGGGTCCCAAAAAGAGACCCAGTACTTC
NA,TRBV11-2,TRBJ1-1,NA,CASFRDKHTEAFF,TGTGCCAGTTTCCGAGACAAGCACACTGAAGCTTTCTTT
NA,TRBV3-1,TRBJ1-6,TRBD1,CASSQSRTGNFNSPLHF,TGTGCCAGCAGCCAATCGAGGACAGGAAATTTTAATTCACCCCTCCACTTT
NA,TRBV7-2,TRBJ2-1,NA,CASSPRLIVEEQFF,TGTGCCAGCAGCCCGAGACTTATTGTGGAGGAGCAGTTCTTC
NA,TRBV20-1,TRBJ2-1,TRBD1,CSAMTGPYNEQFF,TGCAGTGCTATGACAGGGCCCTACAATGAGCAGTTCTTC
NA,TRBV3-1,TRBJ1-5,TRBD1,CASSQDPGQGGQPQHF,TGTGCCAGCAGCCAAGATCCCGGACAGGGTGGTCAGCCCCAGCATTTT
NA,TRBV4-1,TRBJ2-3,TRBD2,CASSQFERGGRSTDTQYF,TGCGCCAGCAGCCAATTCGAGCGGGGGGGCCGAAGCACAGATACGCAGTATTTT
NA,TRBV29-1,TRBJ1-1,NA,CSVVENTEAFF,TGCAGCGTAGTAGAGAACACTGAAGCTTTCTTT
NA,TRBV12-3/TRBV12-4,TRBJ2-3,TRBD1,CASSPGTGVSTDTQYF,TGTGCCAGCAGCCCCGGGACAGGAGTGAGCACAGATACGCAGTATTTT
NA,TRBV5-1,TRBJ2-3,TRBD1,CASSHITRQGNPFSTDTQYF,TGCGCCAGCAGCCATATAACTAGACAGGGGAACCCCTTTAGCACAGATACGCAGTATTTT
few,TRBV5-4,TRBJ1-2,TRBD1,CASSPPGTGLDYGYTF,TGTGCCAGCAGCCCTCCCGGGACAGGCCTGGACTATGGCTACACCTTC
NA,TRBV11-2,TRBJ2-2,NA,CASSVMRSSNTGELFF,TGTGCCAGCAGCGTAATGAGGTCCTCGAACACCGGGGAGCTGTTTTTT
NA,TRBV9,TRBJ2-7,NA,CASSGGRGQYQYEQYF,TGTGCCAGCAGCGGGGGGAGAGGGCAGTACCAATACGAGCAGTACTTC
NA,TRBV10-3,TRBJ2-5,NA,CAIGGRREAQYF,TGTGCCATCGGGGGCAGAAGGGAGGCCCAGTACTTC
NA,TRBV6-6,TRBJ2-1,NA,CASRGVNNEQFF,TGTGCCAGCAGGGGGGTTAACAATGAGCAGTTCTTC
few,TRBV10-3,TRBJ2-7,TRBD1,CAISGDRFSYEQYF,TGTGCCATCAGTGGGGACAGATTCTCCTACGAGCAGTACTTC
NA,TRBV21-1,TRBJ2-7,NA,CASSLGEGSYEQYF,TGTGCCAGCAGCCTAGGGGAGGGCTCCTACGAGCAGTACTTC
few,TRBV6-5,TRBJ2-1,TRBD2,CASRTGLAQIHNEQFF,TGTGCCAGCAGAACGGGACTAGCCCAGATCCACAATGAGCAGTTCTTC
NA,TRBV18,TRBJ2-5,NA,CASSHTRVEETQYF,TGTGCCAGCTCACACACCAGGGTGGAGGAGACCCAGTACTTC
NA,TRBV29-1,TRBJ2-1,NA,CSNGDRNNEQFF,TGCAGCAACGGAGACAGAAACAATGAGCAGTTCTTC
NA,TRBV4-1,TRBJ1-4,NA,CASSQGPEGTNEKLFF,TGCGCCAGCAGCCAAGGCCCCGAGGGAACTAATGAAAAACTGTTTTTT
few,TRBV11-2,TRBJ2-7,TRBD1,CASSFTPGQTYEQYF,TGTGCCAGCAGCTTCACTCCGGGACAGACCTACGAGCAGTACTTC
few,TRBV5-1,TRBJ2-3,NA,CASSLGDISTDTQYF,TGCGCCAGCAGCTTGGGGGACATTAGCACAGATACGCAGTATTTT
few,TRBV6-6,TRBJ1-2,NA,CASSSSVGYGYTF,TGTGCCAGCAGTTCTTCCGTGGGCTATGGCTACACCTTC
NA,TRBV5-1,TRBJ1-1,NA,CASSWQENTEAFF,TGCGCCAGCAGCTGGCAGGAGAACACTGAAGCTTTCTTT
NA,TRBV20-1,TRBJ2-5,TRBD2,CSAPTSGWDMGTQYF,TGCAGTGCCCCCACTAGCGGGTGGGACATGGGGACCCAGTACTTC
NA,TRBV20-1,TRBJ1-1,TRBD1,CSARDLRPDRGTEAFF,TGCAGTGCTAGAGATCTTAGGCCGGACAGGGGCACTGAAGCTTTCTTT
NA,TRBV7-9,TRBJ1-1,TRBD1,CASSFHDRDTEAFF,TGTGCCAGCAGCTTCCACGACAGGGACACTGAAGCTTTCTTT
NA,TRBV28,TRBJ2-3,NA,CASSPWTDTNTDTQYF,TGTGCCAGCAGTCCTTGGACAGATACAAACACAGATACGCAGTATTTT
few,TRBV12-3/TRBV12-4,TRBJ1-2,NA,CASSFDSAIYGYTF,TGTGCCAGCAGTTTCGATAGCGCTATCTATGGCTACACCTTC
NA,TRBV2,TRBJ2-1,TRBD2,CASGRGQENEQFF,TGTGCCAGCGGGAGGGGTCAGGAAAATGAGCAGTTCTTC
few,TRBV11-2,TRBJ2-2,NA,CATRGRSNTGELFF,TGTGCCACCCGAGGGCGTTCGAACACCGGGGAGCTGTTTTTT
NA,TRBV11-2,TRBJ2-3,NA,CASSSEGGPSDTQYF,TGTGCCAGCAGCTCCGAGGGCGGGCCGTCAGATACGCAGTATTTT
NA,TRBV5-5,TRBJ2-1,TRBD1,CASRGQGTYNEQFF,TGTGCCAGCAGGGGACAGGGAACATACAATGAGCAGTTCTTC
NA,TRBV6-1,TRBJ2-7,NA,CASITGSPYEQYF,TGTGCCAGCATAACAGGGAGCCCTTACGAGCAGTACTTC
NA,TRBV13,TRBJ2-1,NA,CASSLSVINEQFF,TGTGCCAGCAGCTTAAGCGTGATCAATGAGCAGTTCTTC
few,TRBV20-1,TRBJ1-6,NA,CSARDADLQYNSPLHF,TGCAGTGCTAGAGACGCGGACCTCCAATATAATTCACCCCTCCACTTT
many,TRBV6-5,TRBJ2-1,TRBD2,CASSYLPGLARSEQFF,TGTGCCAGCAGTTATCTTCCGGGACTAGCGCGAAGTGAGCAGTTCTTC
NA,TRBV28,TRBJ1-2,NA,CASSPQFGQHYGYTF,TGTGCCAGCAGCCCTCAATTTGGACAGCACTATGGCTACACCTTC
few,TRBV11-2,TRBJ2-1,TRBD1,CASSPFAGQGLNEQFF,TGTGCCAGCAGTCCATTCGCGGGACAGGGTTTGAATGAGCAGTTCTTC